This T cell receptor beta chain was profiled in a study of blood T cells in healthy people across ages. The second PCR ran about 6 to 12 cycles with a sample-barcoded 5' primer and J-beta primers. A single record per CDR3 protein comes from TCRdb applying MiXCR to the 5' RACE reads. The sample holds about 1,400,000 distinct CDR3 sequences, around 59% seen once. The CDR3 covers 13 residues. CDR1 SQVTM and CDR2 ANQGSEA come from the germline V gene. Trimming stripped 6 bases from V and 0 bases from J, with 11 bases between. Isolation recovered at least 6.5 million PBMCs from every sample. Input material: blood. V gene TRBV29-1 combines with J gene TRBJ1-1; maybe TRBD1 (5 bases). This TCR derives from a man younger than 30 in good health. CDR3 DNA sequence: TGCAGCGTCGACCGCAGGGTGAACACTGAAGCTTTCTTT. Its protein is CSVDRRVNTEAFF.